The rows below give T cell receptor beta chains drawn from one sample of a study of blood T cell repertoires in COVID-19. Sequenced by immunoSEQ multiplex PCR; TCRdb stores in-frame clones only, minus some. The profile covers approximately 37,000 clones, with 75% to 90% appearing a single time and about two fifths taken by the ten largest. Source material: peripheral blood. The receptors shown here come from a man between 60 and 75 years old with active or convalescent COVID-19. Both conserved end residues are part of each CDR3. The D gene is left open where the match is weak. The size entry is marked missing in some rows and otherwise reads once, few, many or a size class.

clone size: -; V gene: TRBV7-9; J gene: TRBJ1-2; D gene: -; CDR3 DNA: TGTGCCAGCAGCCTCAACAGCTATGGCTACACCTTC; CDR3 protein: CASSLNSYGYTF
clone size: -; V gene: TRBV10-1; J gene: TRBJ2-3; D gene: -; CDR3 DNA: TGCGCCAGCAGTGAGTCAGCGGGCGTTACCCTTGATACGCAGTATTTT; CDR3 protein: CASSESAGVTLDTQYF
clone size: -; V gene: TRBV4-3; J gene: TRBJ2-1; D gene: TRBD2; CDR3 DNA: TGCGCCAGCAGCCTGGGACTAGCGACACCCAATGAGCAGTTCTTC; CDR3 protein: CASSLGLATPNEQFF
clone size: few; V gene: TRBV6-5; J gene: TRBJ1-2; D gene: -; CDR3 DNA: TGTGCCAGCAGTTACTCGATTTTGAGACAGAACTATGGCTACACCTTC; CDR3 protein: CASSYSILRQNYGYTF
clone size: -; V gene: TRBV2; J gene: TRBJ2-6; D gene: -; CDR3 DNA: TGTGCCAGCAGGGTGGGGGCGGCGGCCAACGTCCTGACTTTC; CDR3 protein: CASRVGAAANVLTF
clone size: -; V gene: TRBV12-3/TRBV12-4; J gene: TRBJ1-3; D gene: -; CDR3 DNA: TGTGCCAGCAGTCCCACAGGGGGAAACACCATATATTTT; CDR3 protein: CASSPTGGNTIYF
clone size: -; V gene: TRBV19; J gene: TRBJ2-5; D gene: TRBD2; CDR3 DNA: TGTGCCAGTAGTAGGGTACGGACTAGCGGGGAAGAGACCCAGTACTTC; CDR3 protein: CASSRVRTSGEETQYF
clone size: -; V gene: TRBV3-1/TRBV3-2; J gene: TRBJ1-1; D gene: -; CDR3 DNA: TGTGCCAGCAGCTCTGACACTGAAGCTTTCTTT; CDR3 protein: CASSSDTEAFF
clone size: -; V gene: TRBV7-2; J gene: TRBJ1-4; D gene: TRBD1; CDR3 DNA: TGTGCCAGCAGCTTAGGACAGGGGGTCGTGGGTGAAAAACTGTTTTTT; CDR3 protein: CASSLGQGVVGEKLFF
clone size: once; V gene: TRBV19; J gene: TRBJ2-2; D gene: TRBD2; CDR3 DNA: TGTGCCAGTACCTCTAGCGGGAGGCCCATCACCGGGGAGCTGTTTTTT; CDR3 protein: CASTSSGRPITGELFF
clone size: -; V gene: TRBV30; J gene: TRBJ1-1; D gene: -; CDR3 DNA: TGTGCCTGGAGTGTATTGGGCGGGCACACTGAAGCTTTCTTT; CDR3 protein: CAWSVLGGHTEAFF
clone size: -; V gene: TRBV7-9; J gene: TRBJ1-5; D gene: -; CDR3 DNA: TGTGCCAGCCAACAGGGCTTTGGCAATCAGCCCCAGCATTTT; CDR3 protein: CASQQGFGNQPQHF
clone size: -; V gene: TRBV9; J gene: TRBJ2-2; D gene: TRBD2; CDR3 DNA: TGTGCCAGCAGTAGACTAGCGGGAGGGCTCGTGGAGACCGGGGAGCTGTTTTTT; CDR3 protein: CASSRLAGGLVETGELFF
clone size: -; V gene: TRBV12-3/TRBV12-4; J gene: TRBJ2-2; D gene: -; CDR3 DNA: TGTGCCAGCAGTTTCTCCGGGGGGGAGCTGTTTTTT; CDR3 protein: CASSFSGGELFF
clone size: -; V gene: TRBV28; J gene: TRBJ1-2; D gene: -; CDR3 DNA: TGTGCCAGCAGTCTTGGGGCAGGGTTTTATGGCTACACCTTC; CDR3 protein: CASSLGAGFYGYTF
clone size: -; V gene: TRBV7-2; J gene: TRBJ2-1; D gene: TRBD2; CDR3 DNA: TGTGCCAGCAGCTTAGGAGCGGGATCCTACAATGAGCAGTTCTTC; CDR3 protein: CASSLGAGSYNEQFF
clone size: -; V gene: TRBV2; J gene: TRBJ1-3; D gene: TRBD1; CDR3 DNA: TGTGCCAGCAGTGTAAAGGGGGCCCTTGCGGGAAACACCATATATTTT; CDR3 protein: CASSVKGALAGNTIYF
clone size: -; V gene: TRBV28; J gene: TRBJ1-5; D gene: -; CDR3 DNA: TGTGCCAGCAGTTTTGGGGGGACCAATCAGCCCCAGCATTTT; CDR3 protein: CASSFGGTNQPQHF
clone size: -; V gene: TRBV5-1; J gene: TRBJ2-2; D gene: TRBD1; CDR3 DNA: TGCGCCAGCAGCATACAGGGGAAGAACACCGGGGAGCTGTTTTTT; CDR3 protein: CASSIQGKNTGELFF
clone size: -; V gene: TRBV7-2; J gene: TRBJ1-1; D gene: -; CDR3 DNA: TGTGCCAGCAGCTTCAGGAAGAACACTGAAGCTTTCTTT; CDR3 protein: CASSFRKNTEAFF
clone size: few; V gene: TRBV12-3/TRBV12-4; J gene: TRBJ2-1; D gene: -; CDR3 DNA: TGTGCCAGCAGTTTTGGCTTTATCAATGAGCAGTTCTTC; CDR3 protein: CASSFGFINEQFF
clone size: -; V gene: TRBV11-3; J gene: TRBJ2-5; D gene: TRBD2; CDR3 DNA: TGTGCCAGCAGCTTGGGACTAGCGCCTCAAGAGACCCAGTACTTC; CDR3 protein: CASSLGLAPQETQYF
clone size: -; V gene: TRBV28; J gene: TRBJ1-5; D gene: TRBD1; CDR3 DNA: TGTGCCAGCAGTACCGGGACAGGGGGATCAAGCAATCAGCCCCAGCATTTT; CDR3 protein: CASSTGTGGSSNQPQHF
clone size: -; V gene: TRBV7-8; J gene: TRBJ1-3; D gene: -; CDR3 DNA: TGTGCCAGCAGCTTAGATGGTAGCTCTGGAAACACCATATATTTT; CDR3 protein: CASSLDGSSGNTIYF
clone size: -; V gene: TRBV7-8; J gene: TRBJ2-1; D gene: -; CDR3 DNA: TGTGCCAGCAGCTTAGCGCCTAGGGGGATATTTAATGAGCAGTTCTTC; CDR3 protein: CASSLAPRGIFNEQFF
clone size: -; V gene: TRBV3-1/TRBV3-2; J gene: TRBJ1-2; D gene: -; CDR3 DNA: TGTGCCAGCAGCCTCGGGATCGCGGGCTACACCTTC; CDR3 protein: CASSLGIAGYTF
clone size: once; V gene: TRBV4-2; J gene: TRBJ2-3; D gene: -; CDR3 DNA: TGTGCCAGCAGCCTTTCTTTCGAGGGAGGCACAGATACGCAGTATTTT; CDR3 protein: CASSLSFEGGTDTQYF
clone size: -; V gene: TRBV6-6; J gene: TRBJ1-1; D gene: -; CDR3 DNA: TGTGCCAGCAGAGGGGGGAACACTGAAGCTTTCTTT; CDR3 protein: CASRGGNTEAFF
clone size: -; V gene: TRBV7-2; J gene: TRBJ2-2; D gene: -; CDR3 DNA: TGTGCCAGCAGCTTAGGACTAGGACAGAACACCGGGGAGCTGTTTTTT; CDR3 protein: CASSLGLGQNTGELFF
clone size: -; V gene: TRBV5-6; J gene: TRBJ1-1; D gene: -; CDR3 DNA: TGTGCCAGCAGCCTCCAGACAGTTTTGAGATATGCTTTCTTT; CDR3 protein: CASSLQTVLRYAFF
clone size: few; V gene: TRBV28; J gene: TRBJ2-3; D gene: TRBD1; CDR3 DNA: TGTGCCCGACAGGGAACAGATACGCAGTATTTT; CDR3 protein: CARQGTDTQYF
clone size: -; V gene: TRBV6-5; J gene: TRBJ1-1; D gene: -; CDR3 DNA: TGTGCCACTACACGGGAAAATGAAGCTTTCTTT; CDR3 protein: CATTRENEAFF
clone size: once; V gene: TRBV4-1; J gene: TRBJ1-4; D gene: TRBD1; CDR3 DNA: TGCGCCAGCAGCCAACCTAGCGGGACAGGAAACGATGAAAAACTGTTTTTT; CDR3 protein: CASSQPSGTGNDEKLFF
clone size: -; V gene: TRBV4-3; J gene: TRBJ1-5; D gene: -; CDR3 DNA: TGCGCCAGCAGCCATGCCCACGACTATCAGCCCCAGCATTTT; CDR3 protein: CASSHAHDYQPQHF
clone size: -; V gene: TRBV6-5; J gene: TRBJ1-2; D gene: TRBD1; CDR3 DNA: TGTGCCAGCAGTTCTCTCGGTCAGGGGGCTCATGGCTACACCTTC; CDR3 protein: CASSSLGQGAHGYTF
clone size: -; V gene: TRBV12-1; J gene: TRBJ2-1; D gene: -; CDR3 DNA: TGTGCCAGCAGCTCTCGGACAGGGATTGATGAGCAGTTCTTC; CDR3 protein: CASSSRTGIDEQFF
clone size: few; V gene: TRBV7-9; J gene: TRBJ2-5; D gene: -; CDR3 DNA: TGTGCCAGCAGGACGATAGCGGATCAAGAGACCCAGTACTTC; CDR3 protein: CASRTIADQETQYF
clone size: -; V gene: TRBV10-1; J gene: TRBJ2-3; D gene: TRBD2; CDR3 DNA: TGCGCCAGCAGTGAGTTGAGGACTAGCGGGGGTCGGACAGATACGCAGTATTTT; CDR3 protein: CASSELRTSGGRTDTQYF
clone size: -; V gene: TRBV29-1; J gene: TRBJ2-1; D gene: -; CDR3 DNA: TGCAGCGTTGCCCCACGGGTATACAATGAGCAGTTCTTC; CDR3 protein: CSVAPRVYNEQFF
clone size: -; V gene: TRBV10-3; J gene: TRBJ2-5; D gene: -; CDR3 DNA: TGTGCCATCAGAGCCGGGACTGGGTTGGGGGAGACCCAGTACTTC; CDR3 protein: CAIRAGTGLGETQYF
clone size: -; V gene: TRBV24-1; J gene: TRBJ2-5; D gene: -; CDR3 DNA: TGTGCCACCAGTGATTTGCAGCGGGAGACCCAGTACTTC; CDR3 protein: CATSDLQRETQYF
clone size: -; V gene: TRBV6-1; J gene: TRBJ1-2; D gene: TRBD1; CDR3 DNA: TGTGCCAGCAGTCAGGGACAGTTTCCCGGCTACACCTTC; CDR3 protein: CASSQGQFPGYTF
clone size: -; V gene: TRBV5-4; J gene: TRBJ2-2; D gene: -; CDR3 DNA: TGTGCCAGCAGCTTTGGGCCAGCCGGGAACACCGGGGAGCTGTTTTTT; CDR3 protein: CASSFGPAGNTGELFF
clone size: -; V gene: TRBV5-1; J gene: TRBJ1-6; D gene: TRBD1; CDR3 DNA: TGCGCCAGCAGCCAAATGACCGGGACAGGGGAGTCACCCCTCCACTTT; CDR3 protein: CASSQMTGTGESPLHF
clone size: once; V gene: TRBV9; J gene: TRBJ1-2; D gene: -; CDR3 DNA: TGTGCCAGCAGCGTAGGACAGACTCCTGGCTACACCTTC; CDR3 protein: CASSVGQTPGYTF
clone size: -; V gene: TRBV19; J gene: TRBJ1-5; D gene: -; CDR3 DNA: TGTGCCAGTAGTATCGGGGGGCGGCAGCCCCAGCATTTT; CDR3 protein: CASSIGGRQPQHF
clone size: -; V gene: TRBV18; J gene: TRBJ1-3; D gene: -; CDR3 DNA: TGTGCCAGCTCTCAAAAACAGTTCTCTGGAAACACCATATATTTT; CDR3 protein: CASSQKQFSGNTIYF
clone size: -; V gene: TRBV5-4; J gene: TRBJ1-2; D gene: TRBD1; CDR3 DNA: TGTGCCAGCGGGAGGGGGACAGGGGGCGCATTTAACTATGGCTACACCTTC; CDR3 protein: CASGRGTGGAFNYGYTF
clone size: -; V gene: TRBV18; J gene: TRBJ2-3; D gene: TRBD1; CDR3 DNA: TGTGCCAGCTCACCCGAGACAGGGGCCTTCACAGATACGCAGTATTTT; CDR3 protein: CASSPETGAFTDTQYF
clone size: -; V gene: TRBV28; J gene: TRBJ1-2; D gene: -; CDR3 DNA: TGTGCCAGCAGTTTATCGTCCTATGGCTACACCTTC; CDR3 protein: CASSLSSYGYTF
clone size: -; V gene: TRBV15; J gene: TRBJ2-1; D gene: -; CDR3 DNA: TGTGCCACCAGCAGAGAGACAGACAATGAGCAGTTCTTC; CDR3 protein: CATSRETDNEQFF
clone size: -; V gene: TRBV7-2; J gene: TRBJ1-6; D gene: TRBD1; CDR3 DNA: TGTGCCAGCAGCTCCCCCGGGACAGGGGACAATTCACCCCTCCACTTT; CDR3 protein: CASSSPGTGDNSPLHF
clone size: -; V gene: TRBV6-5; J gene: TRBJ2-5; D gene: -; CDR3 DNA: TGTGCCAGCAGTTCCTCAGGGGTGGAGACCCAGTACTTC; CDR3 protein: CASSSSGVETQYF
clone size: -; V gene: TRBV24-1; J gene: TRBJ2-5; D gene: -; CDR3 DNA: TGTGCCACCAGTGATTTGCGTTTCGGGGGCCAAGAGACCCAGTACTTC; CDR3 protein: CATSDLRFGGQETQYF